These 9 T cell receptor beta chains came from one sample sequenced in a study of blood T cell repertoires in COVID-19 (TCRdb year 2020). Libraries were built with the immunoSEQ multiplex PCR assay. TCRdb limited this immuneACCESS table to in-frame rearrangements with V and J called. A share of clones is missing; checked studies link under half to unresolved V genes, and the rest is unexplained. Counted in this sample were around 83,000 clones; 85% to 90% of them appeared once. The top ten clonotypes cover more than 14% of the sample. The sample consisted of peripheral blood. Receptors were obtained from an older woman with acute or convalescent COVID-19.

The V call is TRBV11-3, the J call TRBJ2-1; 7 bases match TRBD2. Germline CDR1 and CDR2: SGHNT and YENEEA. The CDR3 runs to 13 residues. The ends lost 7 bases at V and 3 bases at J; junction bases unmatched: 3. This chain's CDR3 is CASTRGGYNEQFF. In DNA, the CDR3 is TGTGCCAGCACCCGCGGGGGCTACAATGAGCAGTTCTTC.

The genes are TRBV6-1 and TRBJ1-2; D possibly corresponds to TRBD1 (5 bases). The germline V gene has CDR1 MNHNS and CDR2 SASEGT. The V gene lost 6 bases and the J gene lost 5 bases, with 16 bases spanning the gap. CDR3 length: 14 residues. The CDR3 nucleotides are TGTGCCAGCAGCCGCGACAGCTCTTCATATGGCTACACCTTC. Translating gives CASSRDSSSYGYTF.

The chain carries TRBV5-4 and TRBJ2-1, with D hard to call. This CDR3 is 12 amino acids long. Trimming removed 0 bases at V and 9 bases at J, with 7 bases between. CDR1 and CDR2 from the germline V gene are SGHNT and YYREEE (reference sequence). The CDR3 DNA follows: TGTGCCAGCAGCTTGGAATGGAGTGAGCAGTTCTTC. Amino acids: CASSLEWSEQFF. Drawing the rest from reference TRBV5-4 and TRBJ2-1, the complete variable domain is ETGVTQSPTHLIKTRGQQVTLRCSSQSGHNTVSWYQQALGQGPQFIFQYYREEENGRGNFPPRFSGLQFPNYSSELNVNALELDDSALYLCASSLEWSEQFFGPGTRLTVL.

This sequence joins TRBV27 and TRBJ2-7; possible D gene TRBD2, 7 bases. Trimming took 6 bases from V and 3 from J, leaving 18 bases between them. There are 15 residues in the CDR3. Per germline, CDR1 MNHEY and CDR2 SMNVEV (reference sequence). CDR3 bases: TGTGCCAGCAGCAGCGGGATAGGGGGATTCTACGAGCAGTACGTC. It specifies CASSSGIGGFYEQYV.

CDR3 amino acids: CAWSVLRGNQPQHF. The CDR3 region has the DNA TGTGCCTGGAGTGTATTGAGGGGCAATCAGCCCCAGCATTTT. The chain carries TRBV30 and TRBJ1-5, with no clear D. The CDR3 length is 14 residues. Germline V gene lookup returns CDR1 GTSNPN and CDR2 SVGIG (reference sequence). V lost 0 bases and J lost 2, with 8 bases in between.

The chain has TRBV3-1 (or the pseudogene TRBV3-2) and TRBJ1-2, with TRBD1 matching 11 bases. The trim removed 5 bases at V and 2 bases at J, leaving 4 bases unmatched. The CDR3 has 15 residues. Germline V gene sequence: CDR1 LGHDT, CDR2 YNNKEL (reference sequence). The CDR3 here is CASSDRDRGNYGYTF. The CDR3 bases are TGTGCCAGCAGCGACCGGGACAGGGGGAACTATGGCTACACCTTC.

The chain is built from TRBV30 and TRBJ2-1; TRBD2 matches 7 bases. CDR1 and CDR2 (germline): GTSNPN, SVGIG (reference sequence). This CDR3 is built from 15 residues. After removal of 2 bases from V and 9 bases from J, the junction contained 13 bases not matched to a gene. For the CDR3, the DNA is TGTGCCTGGAGTTACCCTGGGAGGCCGGGGGGTGAGCAGTTCTTC. Residues: CAWSYPGRPGGEQFF.

In nucleotides, the CDR3 is TGTGCCAGCAGCCTGAGCGGGAGAGATGAGGATGAGCAGTTCTTC. Translated, it gives CASSLSGRDEDEQFF. J is TRBJ2-1 and V is TRBV11-3, with 8 bases matching TRBD2. J lost 8 bases, V lost 5 bases, and 11 bases had no gene match. Germline V lookup: CDR1 SGHNT, CDR2 YENEEA. The CDR3 has 15 amino acids.

The rearrangement links TRBV6-5 to TRBJ2-1; D unclear. Trimming took off 6 bases at V and 3 bases at J, with 15 bases between the two ends. CDR3 length: 15 residues. Germline assignment: CDR1 MNHEY and CDR2 SVGAGI. CDR3 residues: CASRPPERNYNEQFF. The DNA of the CDR3 is TGTGCCAGCAGGCCCCCAGAGCGTAACTACAATGAGCAGTTCTTC.